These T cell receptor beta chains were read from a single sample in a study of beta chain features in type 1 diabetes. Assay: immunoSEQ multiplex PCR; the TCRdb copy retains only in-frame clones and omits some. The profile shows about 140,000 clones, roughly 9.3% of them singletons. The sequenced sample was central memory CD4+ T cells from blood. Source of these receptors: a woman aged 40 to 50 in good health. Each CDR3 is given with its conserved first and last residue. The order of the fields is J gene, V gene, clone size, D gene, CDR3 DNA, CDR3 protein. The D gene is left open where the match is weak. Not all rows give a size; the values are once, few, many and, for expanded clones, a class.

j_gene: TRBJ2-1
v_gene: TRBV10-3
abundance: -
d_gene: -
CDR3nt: TGTGCCATCACCGCTAATAGACAGGCTGGGCCTACCAATGAGCAGTTCTTC
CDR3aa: CAITANRQAGPTNEQFF

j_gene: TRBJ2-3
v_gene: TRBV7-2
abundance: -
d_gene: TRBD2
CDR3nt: TGTGCCAGCAGCTTGTGGGGGACTAGCGGGGGCACAGATACGCAGTATTTT
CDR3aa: CASSLWGTSGGTDTQYF

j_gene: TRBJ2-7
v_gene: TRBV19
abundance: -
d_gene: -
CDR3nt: TGTGCCAGTAGTATAGAACCGGAGAGGGAGCAGTACTTC
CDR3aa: CASSIEPEREQYF

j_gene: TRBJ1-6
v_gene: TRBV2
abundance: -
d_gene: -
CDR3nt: TGTGCCAGCATGTTCCGGGACAAAAATTCACCCCTCCACTTT
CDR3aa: CASMFRDKNSPLHF

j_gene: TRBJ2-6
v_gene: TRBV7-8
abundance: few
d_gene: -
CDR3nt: TGTGCCAGCCGAAAAAAATTAACAGGGCTGGCGAGTGGGGCCAACGTCCTGACTTTC
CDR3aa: CASRKKLTGLASGANVLTF

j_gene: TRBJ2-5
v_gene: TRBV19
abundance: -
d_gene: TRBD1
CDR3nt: TGTGCCAGTAGTAGACAGGGACAGAACCAAGAGACCCAGTACTTC
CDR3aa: CASSRQGQNQETQYF

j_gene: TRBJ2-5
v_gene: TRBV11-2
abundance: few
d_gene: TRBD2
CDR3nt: TGTGCCAGCAGCTTAGGAGGCGGCGGGGGAGAGACCCAGTACTTC
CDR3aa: CASSLGGGGGETQYF

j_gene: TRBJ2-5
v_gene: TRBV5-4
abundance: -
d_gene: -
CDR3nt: TGTGCCAGCAGATTGGATTATCGGGGTGGAGAGACCCAGTACTTC
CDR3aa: CASRLDYRGGETQYF

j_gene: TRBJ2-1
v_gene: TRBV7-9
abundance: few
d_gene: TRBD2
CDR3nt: TGTGCCAGCAGCTTAGCCGGGGGGGATGAGCAGTTCTTC
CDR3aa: CASSLAGGDEQFF

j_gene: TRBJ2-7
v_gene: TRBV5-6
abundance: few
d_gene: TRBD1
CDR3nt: TGTGCCAGCAGCTTTCGACAGGGGGCGGTGGAAGAGCAGTACTTC
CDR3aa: CASSFRQGAVEEQYF

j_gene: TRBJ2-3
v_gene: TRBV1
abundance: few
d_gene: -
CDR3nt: TGCACCAGCACACAGGGCCGCACAGATACGCAGTATTTT
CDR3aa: CTSTQGRTDTQYF

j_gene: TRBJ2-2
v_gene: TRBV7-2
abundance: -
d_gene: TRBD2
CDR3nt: TGTGCCAGCAGCTCGACGCGGGGGGGCCAGGGCGGGGAGCTGTTTTTT
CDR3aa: CASSSTRGGQGGELFF

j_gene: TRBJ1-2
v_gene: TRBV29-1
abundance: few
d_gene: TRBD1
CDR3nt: TGCAGCGTAGAGACAGGGGGGAGAAGTGGCTACACCTTC
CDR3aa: CSVETGGRSGYTF

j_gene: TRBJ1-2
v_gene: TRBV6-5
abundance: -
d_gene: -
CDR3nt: TGTGCCAGCAGTTACTCTATGGCCAGGGTTACCTATGGCTACACCTTC
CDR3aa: CASSYSMARVTYGYTF

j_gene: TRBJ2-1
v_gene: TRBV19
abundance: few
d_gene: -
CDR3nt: TGTGCCAGTAGTATGGGGAATCGGGGAGGTGAGCAGTTCTTC
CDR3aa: CASSMGNRGGEQFF

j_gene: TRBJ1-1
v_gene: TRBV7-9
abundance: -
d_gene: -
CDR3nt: TGTGCCAGCAGCTTAGCTGATGGAGCAGCTTTCTTT
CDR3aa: CASSLADGAAFF

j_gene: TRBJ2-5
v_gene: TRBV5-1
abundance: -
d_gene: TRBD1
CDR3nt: TGCGCCAGCAGCCAAGGGACCGGACAGGGGACCCAGTACTTC
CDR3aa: CASSQGTGQGTQYF

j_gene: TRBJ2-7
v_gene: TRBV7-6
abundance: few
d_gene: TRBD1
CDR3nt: TGTGCCAGCAGCCCTGGTCGGGGACAGGGGTCCTACGAGCAGTACTTC
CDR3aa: CASSPGRGQGSYEQYF

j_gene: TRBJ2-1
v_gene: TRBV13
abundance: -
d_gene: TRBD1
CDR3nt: TGTGCCAGCAGCCCCCCGTGGAGTAGCGGACAGGGAAACTACAATGAGCAGTTCTTC
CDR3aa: CASSPPWSSGQGNYNEQFF

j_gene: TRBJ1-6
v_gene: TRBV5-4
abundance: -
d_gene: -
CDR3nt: TGTGCCAGCAGCTTGGCACGGGGAGGCAATTCACCCCTCCACTTT
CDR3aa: CASSLARGGNSPLHF

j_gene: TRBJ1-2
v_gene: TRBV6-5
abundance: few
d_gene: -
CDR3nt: TGTGCCAGCAGACCCCAACGGGGTTGGGGCTACACCTTC
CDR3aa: CASRPQRGWGYTF

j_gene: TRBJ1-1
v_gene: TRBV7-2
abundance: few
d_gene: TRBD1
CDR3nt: TGTGCCAGCAGCCCCCGACAGGGGGCGAGCACTGAAGCTTTCTTT
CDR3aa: CASSPRQGASTEAFF

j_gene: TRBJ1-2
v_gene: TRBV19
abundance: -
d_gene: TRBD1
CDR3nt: TGTGCCAGTACCTCACAGGGGCGCGGCTACACCTTC
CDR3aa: CASTSQGRGYTF

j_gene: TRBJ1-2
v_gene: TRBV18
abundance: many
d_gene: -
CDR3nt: TGTGCCAGCTCACCGACAGAGCGCGCTAACTATGGCTACACCTTC
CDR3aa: CASSPTERANYGYTF

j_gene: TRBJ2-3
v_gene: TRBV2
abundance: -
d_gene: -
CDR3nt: TGTGCCAGCAGTGAAGGGCAAGGGGGGGCGGGAGATACGCAGTATTTT
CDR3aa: CASSEGQGGAGDTQYF

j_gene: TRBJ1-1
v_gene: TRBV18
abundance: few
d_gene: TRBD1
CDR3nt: TGTGCCAGCTCACGATTACAGGGGGACGAAGCTTTCTTT
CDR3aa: CASSRLQGDEAFF

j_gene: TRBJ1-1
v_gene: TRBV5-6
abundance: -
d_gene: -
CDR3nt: TGTGCCAGCACCGTTCTAGGGGGAGAAGTGAACACTGAAGCTTTCTTT
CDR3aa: CASTVLGGEVNTEAFF

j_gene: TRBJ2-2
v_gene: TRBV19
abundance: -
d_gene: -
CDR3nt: TGTGCCAGTAGTGGACCCCCCGTTGGGGGGGCCTCAGTTCCGGGGGAGCTGTTTTTT
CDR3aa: CASSGPPVGGASVPGELFF

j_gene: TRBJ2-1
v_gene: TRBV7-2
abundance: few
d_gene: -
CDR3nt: TGTGCCAGCAGCAATCCCCCTGGCGGGGTAAACAATGAGCAGTTCTTC
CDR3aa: CASSNPPGGVNNEQFF

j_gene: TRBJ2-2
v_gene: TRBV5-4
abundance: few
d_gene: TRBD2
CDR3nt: TGTGCCAGCAGCTCGACTAGCGGAACCGGGGAGCTGTTTTTT
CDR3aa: CASSSTSGTGELFF

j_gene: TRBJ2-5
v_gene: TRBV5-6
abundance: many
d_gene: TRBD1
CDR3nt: TGTGCCAGCAGCTTGAGGGCCGGGACAGGGGAAGAGACCCAGTACTTC
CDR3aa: CASSLRAGTGEETQYF

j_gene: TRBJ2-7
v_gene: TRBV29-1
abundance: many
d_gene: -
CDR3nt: TGCGGGGAAGGCAGGGGATCCTACGAGCAGTACTTC
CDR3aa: CGEGRGSYEQYF

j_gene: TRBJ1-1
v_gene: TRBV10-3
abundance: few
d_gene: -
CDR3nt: TGTGCCATCAGTGATGAATTCGGGAGAGGGAAGGAAGCTTTCTTT
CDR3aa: CAISDEFGRGKEAFF

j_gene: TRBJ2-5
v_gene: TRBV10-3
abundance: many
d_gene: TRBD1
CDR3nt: TGTGCGTATGCCGGGACAGCACAAGAGACCCAGTACTTC
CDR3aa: CAYAGTAQETQYF

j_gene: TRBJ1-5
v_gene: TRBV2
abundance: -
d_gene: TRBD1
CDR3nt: TGTGCCAGCAGTGAAGCGGACAGGGCTTGGAGCAATCAGCCCCAGCATTTT
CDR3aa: CASSEADRAWSNQPQHF

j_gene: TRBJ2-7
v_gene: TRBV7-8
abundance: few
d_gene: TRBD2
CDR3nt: TGTGCCAGCAGCGGGAGTGAGACTAGCGCCTACGAGCAGTACTTC
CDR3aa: CASSGSETSAYEQYF

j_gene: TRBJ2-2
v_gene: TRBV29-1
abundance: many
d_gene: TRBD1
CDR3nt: TGCAGCGCAGACAGGGGATACACCGGGGAGCTGTTTTTT
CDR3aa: CSADRGYTGELFF

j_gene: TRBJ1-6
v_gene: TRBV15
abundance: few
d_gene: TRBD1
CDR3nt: TGTGCCACCAGCAGAGGACCGGACAGGGGCGGATTTAATTCACCCCTCCACTTT
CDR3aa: CATSRGPDRGGFNSPLHF

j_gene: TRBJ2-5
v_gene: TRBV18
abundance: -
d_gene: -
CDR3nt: TGTGCCAGCTCACCTCCCGGGACTTTAAAGACCCAGTACTTC
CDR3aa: CASSPPGTLKTQYF

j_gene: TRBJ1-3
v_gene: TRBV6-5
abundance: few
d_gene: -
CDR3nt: TGTGCCAGCAGTTACCCTGGGAGCTCTGGAAACACCATATATTTT
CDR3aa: CASSYPGSSGNTIYF

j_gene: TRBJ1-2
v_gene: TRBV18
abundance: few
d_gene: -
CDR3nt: TGTGCCAGCTCACCAGACCCAGGTGGCTATGGCTACACCTTC
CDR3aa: CASSPDPGGYGYTF

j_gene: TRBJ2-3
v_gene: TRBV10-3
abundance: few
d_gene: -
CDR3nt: TGTGCCATCAGTGAGTCGATGACTATACAGGGAGATACGCAGTATTTT
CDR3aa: CAISESMTIQGDTQYF

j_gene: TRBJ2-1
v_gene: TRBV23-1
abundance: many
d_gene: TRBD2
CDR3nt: TGCGCCAGCAGACGGACTAGCGGGCGTAACAATGAGCAGTTCTTC
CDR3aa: CASRRTSGRNNEQFF

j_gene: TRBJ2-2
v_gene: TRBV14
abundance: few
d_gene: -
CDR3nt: TGTGCCAGCAGCCAAGATCGCGAGTCCCGTACAGGGAAAGTCGGGGAGCTGTTTTTT
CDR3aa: CASSQDRESRTGKVGELFF

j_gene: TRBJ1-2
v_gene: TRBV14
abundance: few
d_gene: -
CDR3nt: TGTGCCAGCAGCCTCTCGGGGAGGGGGAGCGATGGCTACACCTTC
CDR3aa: CASSLSGRGSDGYTF

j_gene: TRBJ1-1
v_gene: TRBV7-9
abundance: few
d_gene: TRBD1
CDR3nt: TGTGCCAGCAGCCGACAGGGGGGGGTGAACACTGAAGCTTTCTTT
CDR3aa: CASSRQGGVNTEAFF

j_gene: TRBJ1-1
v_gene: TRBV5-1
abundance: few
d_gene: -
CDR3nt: TGCGCCAGCAGCTTGACGCAGGATACTGAAGCTTTCTTT
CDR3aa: CASSLTQDTEAFF

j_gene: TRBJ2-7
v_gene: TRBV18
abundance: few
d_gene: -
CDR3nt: TGTGCCAGCTCACTGGGGACTCACCTGGGAGCCTACGAGCAGTACTTC
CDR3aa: CASSLGTHLGAYEQYF

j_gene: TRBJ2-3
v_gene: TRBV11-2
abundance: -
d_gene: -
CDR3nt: TGTGCCAGCAGCTTAGCCGCTCGGTTCGGCACAGATACGCAGTATTTT
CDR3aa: CASSLAARFGTDTQYF

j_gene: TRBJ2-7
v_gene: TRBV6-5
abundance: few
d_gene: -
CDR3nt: TGTGCCAGCAGTTACGCAGGCCTCTCCTACGAGCAGTACTTC
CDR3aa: CASSYAGLSYEQYF

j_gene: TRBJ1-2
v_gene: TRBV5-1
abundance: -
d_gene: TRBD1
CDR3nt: TGCGCCAGCAGCGAGGACAGGGCTAACTATGGCTACACCTTC
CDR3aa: CASSEDRANYGYTF

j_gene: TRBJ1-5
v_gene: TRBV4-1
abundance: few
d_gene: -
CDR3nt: TGCGCCAGCAGCCAACAAGGACAGCTACAGCCCCAGCATTTT
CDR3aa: CASSQQGQLQPQHF

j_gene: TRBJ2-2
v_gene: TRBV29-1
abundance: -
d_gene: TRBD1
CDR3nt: TGCAGCGCACTTAACCGGGACAGGAACACCGGGGAGCTGTTTTTT
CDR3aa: CSALNRDRNTGELFF

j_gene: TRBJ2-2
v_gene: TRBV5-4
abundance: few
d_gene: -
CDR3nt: TGTGCCAGCAGCTTGGATGGCCGCGGGGAGCTGTTTTTT
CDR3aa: CASSLDGRGELFF

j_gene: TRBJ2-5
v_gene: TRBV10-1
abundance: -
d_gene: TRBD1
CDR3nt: TGCGCCAGCAGTATCCCGGGACAGCAAGAGACCCAGTACTTC
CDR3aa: CASSIPGQQETQYF

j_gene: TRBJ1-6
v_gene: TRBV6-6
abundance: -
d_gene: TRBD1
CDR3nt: TGTGCCAGCAGTTACTCGGGACAGGGGGCCTCACCCCTCCACTTT
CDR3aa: CASSYSGQGASPLHF

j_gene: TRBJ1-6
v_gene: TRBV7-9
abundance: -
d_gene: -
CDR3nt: TGTGCCAGCAGCTTAGGGTCCACCGGGCCCCTCCACTTT
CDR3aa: CASSLGSTGPLHF

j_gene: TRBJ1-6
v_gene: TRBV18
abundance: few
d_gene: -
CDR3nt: TGTGCCAGCTCACCATCGTCAGTACAGCCGTTTTCACCCCTCCACTTT
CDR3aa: CASSPSSVQPFSPLHF

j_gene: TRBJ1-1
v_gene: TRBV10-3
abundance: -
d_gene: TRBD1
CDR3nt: TGTGCCATCATCGCTGGACAGGGGGCTAGAGGGAACACTGAAGCTTTCTTT
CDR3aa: CAIIAGQGARGNTEAFF

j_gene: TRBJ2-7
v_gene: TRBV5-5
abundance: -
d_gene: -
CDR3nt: TGTGCCAGCAGCTTGGTTAGCGGACGCCTGGTCTACGAGCAGTACTTC
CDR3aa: CASSLVSGRLVYEQYF